The 10 T cell receptor beta chains reported below all come from one sample, sequenced in a study of graft-versus-host responses after intestinal transplantation. These TCRs are of unknown antigen specificity. Clones were read by immunoSEQ multiplex PCR, and TCRdb kept only the in-frame ones, dropping some. The profile shows some 81,000 clones, roughly nine tenths of them singletons. Sample: unstimulated CD4+ T cells sorted from spleen or lymph node cells, taken before intestinal transplant. These receptors were obtained from a human donor who received an intestinal transplant.

Concerning this clone itself: The same CDR3 arises from other DNA sequences in this sample as well. Here the CDR3 reads CASSLEGLSNQPQHF. As DNA, the CDR3 is TGCGCCAGCAGCTTGGAGGGACTCAGCAATCAGCCCCAGCATTTT. V gene TRBV5-1 combines with J gene TRBJ1-5, with D possibly being TRBD1 (5 bases). V lost 0 bases and J lost 1, with 8 bases in between. This CDR3 is 15 amino acids long. Germline-derived CDR1 and CDR2 are SGHRS and YFSETQ.

V gene TRBV7-2 combines with J gene TRBJ2-1, with 10 bases aligning to TRBD2. CDR1 is SGHTA and CDR2 is FQGNSA in the germline V gene. The CDR3 spans 16 residues. V trimming: 1 base; J trimming: 3 bases; junction bases outside the gene matches: 3. DNA for the CDR3: TGTGCCAGCAGCTTAGTACTAGCGGGATTCTACAATGAGCAGTTCTTC. Its protein product is CASSLVLAGFYNEQFF.

Worth noting for this clone: The germline gene is not matched at one end of the junction; a read error may be the cause. The chain links TRBV7-7 to TRBJ2-5; 12 positions agree with TRBD2. The germline CDR1 and CDR2 sequences are SSHAT and FNYEAQ (reference sequence). This CDR3 comprises 16 residues. The CDR3 nucleotides read TGTGCTAGCAGCGTCACTAGCGGGGGGTACCAAGAGACCCAGTACTTC. Amino acids: CASSVTSGGYQETQYF.

This clone was counted once. The chain links TRBV18 to TRBJ2-7; D is uncertain. The germline V gene has CDR1 KGHSH and CDR2 LQKENI. V lost 4 bases to trimming and J lost 9 bases, with 19 bases between them. CDR3 length equals 14 residues. In DNA form, the CDR3 reads TGTGCCAGCTCACTGGGCAGCCCCCCTTCCGGGCAGTACTTC. The encoded protein is CASSLGSPPSGQYF.

Notes on this clone: The same CDR3 arises from other DNA sequences in this sample as well. J is TRBJ1-5 and V is TRBV6-1; possibly TRBD1 for D (5 bases). The germline CDR1 and CDR2 sequences are MNHNS and SASEGT. V lost 6 bases and J lost 4, with 10 bases in between. This CDR3 contains 13 residues. The CDR3 DNA sequence: TGTGCCAGCAGCGCGGGGGGTAATCAGCCCCAGCATTTT. Translated, it gives CASSAGGNQPQHF.

The rearrangement links TRBV5-8 to TRBJ2-7; D uncertain. Germline V CDR1 and CDR2: SGHTS, YDEGEE. V dropped 4 bases and J dropped 1 base, with 12 bases sitting between them. The CDR3 runs 14 residues. The CDR3 region is CASSPRSSSYEQYF. The CDR3 DNA follows: TGTGCCAGCAGCCCCCGTTCGAGTTCCTACGAGCAGTACTTC. Filled out from reference TRBV5-8 and TRBJ2-7, the complete variable domain reads EAGVTQSPTHLIKTRGQQATLRCSPISGHTSVYWYQQALGLGLQFLLWYDEGEERNRGNFPPRFSGRQFPNYSSELNVNALELEDSALYLCASSPRSSSYEQYFGPGTRLTVT.

The chain links TRBV7-3 to TRBJ2-1; no definite D call. There are 13 residues in the CDR3. Germline assignment: CDR1 SGHTA and CDR2 FQGTGA. V dropped 0 bases and J dropped 6 bases, with 6 bases sitting between them. The chain's CDR3 is CASSLTLANEQFF. CDR3 bases: TGTGCCAGCAGCTTAACACTCGCCAATGAGCAGTTCTTC.

This sequence joins TRBV10-2 and TRBJ2-3, with TRBD2 matching 8 bases. V lost 5 bases to trimming and J lost 1 base; unmatched junction nucleotides: 5. This CDR3 region has 15 residues. Germline loops: CDR1 WSHSY, CDR2 SAAADI. In nucleotides, the CDR3 is TGCGCCAGCAGTTCCCAGCGGGGGCGCACAGATACGCAGTATTTT. Encoded protein: CASSSQRGRTDTQYF.

The J gene is TRBJ2-1, the V gene TRBV6-5, with 9 positions matching TRBD2. CDR1 and CDR2 (germline): MNHEY, SVGAGI. CDR3 length: 12 amino acids. J lost 10 bases, V lost 5 bases, and 3 bases had no gene match. CDR3 nucleotides: TGTGCCAGCAGTCAAACTAGCGGGGAGCAGTTCTTC. Amino acid sequence: CASSQTSGEQFF.

The V and J genes are TRBV6-6 and TRBJ1-1; D is undetermined. Germline assignment: CDR1 MNHNY and CDR2 SVGAGI (reference sequence). The CDR3 covers 14 residues. V lost 0 bases to trimming and J lost 0 bases, with 5 bases between them. The CDR3: CASSYSGVNTEAFF. DNA for the CDR3: TGTGCCAGCAGTTACTCGGGCGTGAACACTGAAGCTTTCTTT.